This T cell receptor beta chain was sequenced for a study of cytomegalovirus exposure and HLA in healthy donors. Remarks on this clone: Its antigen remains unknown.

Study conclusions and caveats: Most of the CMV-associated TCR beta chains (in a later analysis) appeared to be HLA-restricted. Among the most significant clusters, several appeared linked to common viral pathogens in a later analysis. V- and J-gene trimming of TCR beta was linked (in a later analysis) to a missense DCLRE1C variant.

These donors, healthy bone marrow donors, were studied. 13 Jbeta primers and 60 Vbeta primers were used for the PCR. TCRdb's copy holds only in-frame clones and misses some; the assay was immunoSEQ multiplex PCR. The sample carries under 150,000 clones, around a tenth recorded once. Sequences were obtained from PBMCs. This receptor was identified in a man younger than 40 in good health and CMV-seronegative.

CDR3 DNA: TGTGCCAGCAGCTTAAATCGAGAGACCCAGTACTTC. Protein sequence: CASSLNRETQYF. The rearrangement uses TRBV7-9 and TRBJ2-5, with unresolved D. V was clipped by 2 bases and J by 4 bases, with 5 bases between them. Looked up from germline, CDR1 is SEHNR and CDR2 is FQNEAQ (reference sequence). CDR3 size: 12 residues.